The 27 T cell receptor beta chains below all came from one sample that was sequenced in a study of cytomegalovirus exposure and HLA in healthy donors (dated by TCRdb to the late 2010s). Receptor libraries were prepared by the immunoSEQ multiplex PCR assay. TCRdb carries this immuneACCESS record with in-frame sequences only. Its versions omit some clonotypes, under half of them owing to an unresolved V gene in the studies checked, with the rest unexplained. The sample contains some 130,000 clones, 80% to 90% of them found a single time. The leading ten clones occupy 0.95% to 1.5% of the sample. The specimen sequenced was PBMCs. These receptors were collected from a woman younger than 35 in good health and CMV-seronegative.

This chain links TRBV5-4 with TRBJ2-7, with 7 bases identical to TRBD1. V lost 4 bases to trimming and J lost 3 bases; unmatched junction nucleotides: 10. Germline V lookup: CDR1 SGHNT, CDR2 YYREEE (reference sequence). The CDR3 contains 15 residues. The CDR3 DNA reads as TGTGCCAGCAGCACGAAGAAACAGGGGAGCTACGAGCAGTACTTC. Amino acids: CASSTKKQGSYEQYF.

The chain combines TRBV7-8 with TRBJ1-1; D possibly corresponds to TRBD1 (6 bases). The germline V and J ends were trimmed by 5 bases and 1 base, with 14 bases remaining between them. The CDR3 is 15 residues long. Germline V CDR1 and CDR2: SGHVS, FQNEAQ. Here the CDR3 reads CASSPLTGRNTEAFF. DNA of the CDR3: TGTGCCAGCAGCCCACTAACAGGGCGGAACACTGAAGCTTTCTTT.

The rearrangement uses TRBV25-1 and TRBJ1-2; D is undetermined. Per the germline V gene, CDR1 is MGHDK and CDR2 is SYGVNS. This CDR3 contains 14 residues. Trimming left V 3 bases short and J 4 bases short, with 12 bases between. The CDR3 bases are TGTGCCAGCAGTGATTTTAGCGGAGGCTATGGCTACACCTTC. Protein sequence: CASSDFSGGYGYTF.

This clone has only one observation. The chain carries TRBV5-1 and TRBJ2-5; the match to TRBD1 covers 9 bases. Trimming cost V 4 bases and J 3 bases; bases outside gene matches: 10. This CDR3 is 16 amino acids long. CDR1 and CDR2 (germline): SGHRS, YFSETQ. The DNA for the CDR3 is TGCGCCAGCAGCCGGACCGGGACAGGGCTGGAAGAGACCCAGTACTTC. This codes for CASSRTGTGLEETQYF.

This clone was seen only once. The rearrangement joins TRBV9 to TRBJ1-2, with no clear D. V shed 0 bases and J shed 5 bases, with 5 bases lying between them. The CDR3 runs 12 residues. Germline CDR1 SGDLS, CDR2 YYNGEE. The CDR3 sequence is CASSVGGYGYTF. CDR3 bases: TGTGCCAGCAGCGTAGGAGGGTATGGCTACACCTTC.

This chain joins TRBV5-1 and TRBJ2-3, with 7 bases aligning to TRBD1. V shed 4 bases, J shed 4 bases, and the junction held 6 bases outside the gene matches. The germline CDR1 and CDR2 sequences are SGHRS and YFSETQ. The length of the CDR3 is 14 residues. In nucleotides, the CDR3 is TGCGCCAGCAGCCTAACAGGGGCCGCAGATACGCAGTATTTT. This sequence encodes CASSLTGAADTQYF.

The chain combines TRBV5-1 with TRBJ2-6; D perhaps matches TRBD2 (5 bases). The CDR3 has 15 residues. Germline CDR1 is SGHRS and CDR2 is YFSETQ. Between the trimmed V and J ends, which lost 1 base and 1 base, there was a span of 6 bases. CDR3 DNA sequence: TGCGCCAGCAGCTTGCGGGAATCTGGGGCCAACGTCCTGACTTTC. Protein product: CASSLRESGANVLTF.

This clone has only a few counts. The chain recombines TRBV19 with TRBJ1-2; D is ambiguous. Germline-derived CDR1 and CDR2 are LNHDA and SQIVND (reference sequence). Trimming left V 10 bases short and J 7 bases short, with 13 bases between. This CDR3 region has 11 residues. CDR3 residues: CATNHGFGYTF. The CDR3 DNA reads TGTGCCACTAATCACGGTTTTGGCTACACCTTC.

This clone was found once. J is TRBJ2-7 and V is TRBV7-3; 10 nucleotides align to TRBD1. Germline CDR1 reads SGHTA; CDR2 reads FQGTGA. V lost 1 base and J lost 5; bases outside the gene matches: 2. CDR3 length equals 14 residues. This CDR3 reads CASSLRGQGNEQYF. The CDR3 nucleotides are TGTGCCAGCAGCTTAAGGGGACAGGGGAACGAGCAGTACTTC.

The genes are TRBV27 and TRBJ1-3; no reliable D call. Between the trimmed V and J ends, which lost 3 bases and 1 base, there was a span of 16 bases. The CDR3 length is 17 residues. In germline, CDR1 is MNHEY, CDR2 SMNVEV (reference sequence). CDR3 residues: CASSFGPQVYSGNTIYF. Here the CDR3 DNA reads TGTGCCAGCAGTTTTGGCCCCCAGGTTTATTCTGGAAACACCATATATTTT.

This chain links TRBV9 with TRBJ1-1, with 11 nucleotides matching TRBD1. Germline lookup yields CDR1 SGDLS and CDR2 YYNGEE. V shed 5 bases, J shed 8 bases, and the junction held 11 bases outside the gene matches. The CDR3 contains 15 residues. The CDR3 DNA reads TGTGCCAGCAGGGCGTGGGGGACAGGGGGAACCGAAGCTTTCTTT. Amino acids: CASRAWGTGGTEAFF.

V and J are TRBV20-1 and TRBJ2-5; no clear D. The CDR3 is 11 residues long. V shed 1 base and J shed 5 bases, with 5 bases lying between them. Germline V gene lookup returns CDR1 DFQATT and CDR2 SNEGSKA (reference sequence). In DNA, the CDR3 is TGCAGTGCTAGAGGGCAGGAGACCCAGTACTTC. Translating it yields CSARGQETQYF.

The rearrangement joins TRBV15 to TRBJ1-2; D is perhaps TRBD1 (6 bases). The CDR3 consists of 16 residues. Trimming removed 2 bases from V and 4 bases from J, with 17 bases in between. CDR1 and CDR2 (germline): LNHNV, YYDKDF (reference sequence). CDR3 in DNA: TGTGCCACCAGCAGAAATAGGGCAGGGGCGGCCTATGGCTACACCTTC. This encodes CATSRNRAGAAYGYTF.

This chain connects TRBV6-1 to TRBJ1-1; maybe TRBD1 (5 bases). V was shortened by 4 bases and J by 5 bases, with 8 bases between the two germline ends. Germline assignment: CDR1 MNHNS and CDR2 SASEGT. This CDR3 comprises 12 residues. CDR3 DNA sequence: TGTGCCAGCAGTGTTAGACAGACTGAAGCTTTCTTT. Translating it yields CASSVRQTEAFF.

This clone was seen only once. The chain combines TRBV4-1 with TRBJ1-4; no reliable D call. Per the germline V gene, CDR1 is MGHRA and CDR2 is YSYEKL. V lost 0 bases, J lost 0 bases, and 5 bases lay in between. CDR3 size: 15 residues. This CDR3 reads CASSQDPATNEKLFF. The CDR3 nucleotides read TGCGCCAGCAGCCAAGACCCCGCAACTAATGAAAAACTGTTTTTT.

This chain uses TRBV9 with TRBJ1-3; perhaps TRBD1 as D (6 bases). V shed 5 bases and J shed 7 bases, with 13 bases lying between them. The CDR3 sequence is 13 residues long. CDR1 SGDLS and CDR2 YYNGEE come from the germline V gene. CDR3 coding DNA: TGTGCCAGCAGGGACAGTTTTAGTAACACCATATATTTT. Protein product: CASRDSFSNTIYF.

This rearrangement joins TRBV25-1 to TRBJ2-5; 7 positions agree with TRBD2. The CDR3 length is 15 residues. V shed 5 bases and J 2 bases; nucleotides not matched to a gene: 8. Germline CDR1 is MGHDK and CDR2 is SYGVNS. CDR3 protein: CASSHSGRGQETQYF. Written as DNA, the CDR3 is TGTGCCAGCAGTCACTCGGGGCGGGGGCAAGAGACCCAGTACTTC.

J is TRBJ1-1 and V is TRBV6-5; maybe TRBD1 (5 bases). V lost 7 bases and J 2 bases, leaving 8 bases between the germline ends. The CDR3 length is 12 residues. Germline V gives CDR1 MNHEY, CDR2 SVGAGI. The chain's CDR3 is CASTQGNTEAFF. The CDR3 DNA is TGTGCCAGCACCCAGGGAAACACTGAAGCTTTCTTT.

The gene calls are TRBV6-4 and TRBJ1-5, with D unclear. The germline V and J ends were trimmed by 4 bases and 0 bases, with 7 bases remaining between them. CDR1 and CDR2 (germline): MRHNA, SNTAGT. The CDR3 has 14 amino acids. The CDR3 DNA reads as TGTGCCAGCAGTGCCCACTATAGCAATCAGCCCCAGCATTTT. It is translated as CASSAHYSNQPQHF.

This rearrangement joins TRBV23-1 to TRBJ2-1; possibly TRBD2 for D (5 bases). TRBV23-1 is filed as an ORF, its function uncertain. The CDR3 contains 13 residues. Deletions cut 6 bases from V and 9 bases from J, with 15 bases between. The CDR3 DNA follows: TGCGCCAGCAGATCTAGCCTTGAACCTGAGCAGTTCTTC. It encodes CASRSSLEPEQFF.

This chain uses TRBV27 with TRBJ2-5; 10 nucleotides agree with TRBD1. CDR1 is MNHEY and CDR2 is SMNVEV in the germline V gene (reference sequence). Unmatched junction bases numbered 3, after V lost 0 bases and J lost 5 bases. This CDR3 contains 15 residues. Here the CDR3 reads CASSLSRTGGETQYF. The CDR3 DNA sequence: TGTGCCAGCAGTTTATCGAGGACAGGGGGTGAGACCCAGTACTTC.

The rearrangement joins TRBV7-6 to TRBJ2-3, with D perhaps matching TRBD2 (5 bases). Trimming removed 6 bases from V and 3 bases from J, with 19 bases in between. The CDR3 totals 16 residues. From germline, CDR1 is SGHVS and CDR2 FNYEAQ. The CDR3 DNA reads as TGTGCCAGCAGGCCCTCCCCCTCGCGGGCGACAGATACGCAGTATTTT. It encodes CASRPSPSRATDTQYF.

The V gene is TRBV5-6, the J gene TRBJ2-3, with 13 bases fitting TRBD2. The CDR3 totals 14 residues. With V trimmed by 5 bases and J by 4 bases, 1 base remained unmatched. Germline V gives CDR1 SGHDT, CDR2 YYEEEE. CDR3 coding DNA: TGTGCCAGCAGACTAGCGGGGGGGCCAGATACGCAGTATTTT. As protein: CASRLAGGPDTQYF.

The chain recombines TRBV27 with TRBJ2-5; 8 bases are shared with TRBD1. The CDR3 consists of 14 residues. The ends lost 2 bases at V and 1 base at J; junction bases unmatched: 0. CDR1 is MNHEY, CDR2 SMNVEV, per germline (reference sequence). The CDR3 is CASSLGQGQETQYF. CDR3 coding DNA: TGTGCCAGCAGTTTAGGACAGGGCCAAGAGACCCAGTACTTC.

The rearrangement links TRBV6-1 to TRBJ1-1; tentative D call: TRBD1 (6 bases). Trimming shortened V by 4 bases and J by 0 bases, and 9 bases separated the two germline ends. Looked up from germline, CDR1 is MNHNS and CDR2 is SASEGT. The CDR3 totals 14 residues. This CDR3 reads CASSVQGMNTEAFF. The DNA of the CDR3 is TGTGCCAGCAGTGTCCAGGGGATGAACACTGAAGCTTTCTTT.

The chain recombines TRBV9 with TRBJ2-1, with TRBD2 as a possible D gene (5 bases). Trimming pared 4 bases from V and 7 bases from J, leaving 6 bases between. From germline, CDR1 is SGDLS and CDR2 YYNGEE. The CDR3 consists of 11 residues. DNA for the CDR3: TGTGCCAGCAGCCCGGGGAATGAGCAGTTCTTC. Protein sequence: CASSPGNEQFF.

This chain uses TRBV18 with TRBJ2-7; D unresolved. This CDR3 is 13 amino acids long. Trimming left V 0 bases short and J 2 bases short, with 5 bases between. The germline V gene has CDR1 KGHSH and CDR2 LQKENI. The CDR3, as DNA: TGTGCCAGCTCACCACCGACTCCCTACGAGCAGTACTTC. As protein: CASSPPTPYEQYF.